These 24 T cell receptor beta chains share one sample of origin, sequenced in a study of T cells in Graves' hyperthyroidism and ophthalmopathy. The investigators amplified TCR beta CDR3 regions from RNA transcripts. Initially, a first-round RT-PCR of the TCR CDR3 employed the HTBI primer set. TCRdb fed the multiplex PCR reads into MiXCR, producing one record per CDR3 protein. The sample records about 410,000 distinct CDR3 sequences, 14% being singletons. The sequencing sample was made of blood. Every receptor here comes from a woman in her thirties with Graves' ophthalmopathy.

This clonotype appeared many times. The chain joins TRBV12-3 or TRBV12-4 to TRBJ2-3, with TRBD2 identical over 12 bases. The V segment lost 6 bases and the J segment 2 bases; nucleotides outside the gene matches: 9. This CDR3 region has 17 residues. This chain's CDR3 is CASRETSGGSLTDTQYF. The CDR3, as DNA: TGTGCCAGCAGGGAAACTAGCGGGGGGTCTCTCACAGATACGCAGTATTTT.

The V and J genes are TRBV4-1 and TRBJ2-5, with unresolved D. V lost 2 bases to trimming and J lost 4 bases, with 14 bases between them. This CDR3 comprises 15 residues. CDR1 is MGHRA, CDR2 YSYEKL, per germline. The CDR3 here is CASSQTIRPVETQYF. For the CDR3, the DNA is TGCGCCAGCAGCCAAACCATCAGACCGGTAGAGACCCAGTACTTC.

This clonotype came up many times. V and J are TRBV6-2 or TRBV6-3 and TRBJ1-5; D ambiguous. The CDR3 runs to 15 residues. Germline CDR1 is MNHEY and CDR2 is SVGEGT. With 5 bases removed from V and 6 bases from J, the gap between germline ends came to 17 bases. CDR3 in amino acids: CASSHRSRLGQPQHF. For the CDR3, the DNA is TGTGCCAGCAGTCACCGATCCAGGCTAGGTCAGCCCCAGCATTTT.

This clonotype was picked up many times. V and J are TRBV7-8 and TRBJ2-5; D might be TRBD2 (7 bases). The germline V gene has CDR1 SGHVS and CDR2 FQNEAQ. The germline V and J ends were trimmed by 8 bases and 9 bases, with 22 bases remaining between them. The CDR3 has 14 amino acids. CDR3 nucleotides: TGTGCCAGCTCTAGAGAGGGGGGGGGCTGGGCCCAGTACTTC. It is translated as CASSREGGGWAQYF.

The chain carries TRBV15 and TRBJ1-3; D remains unclear. CDR1 and CDR2 (germline): LNHNV, YYDKDF (reference sequence). This CDR3 spans 16 amino acids. V lost 0 bases to trimming and J lost 1 base, with 10 bases between them. In nucleotides, the CDR3 is TGTGCCACCAGCAGAGACACTCCAGGTTCTGGAAACACCATATATTTT. Translation: CATSRDTPGSGNTIYF. The full variable domain, its missing parts supplied by reference TRBV15 and TRBJ1-3, is DAMVIQNPRYQVTQFGKPVTLSCSQTLNHNVMYWYQQKSSQAPKLLFHYYDKDFNNEADTPDNFQSRRPNTSFCFLDIRSPGLGDTAMYLCATSRDTPGSGNTIYFGEGSWLTVV.

The J gene is TRBJ1-5, the V gene TRBV19; D may be TRBD1 (5 bases). Looked up from germline, CDR1 is LNHDA and CDR2 is SQIVND (reference sequence). V gave up 3 bases and J gave up 3 bases, with 15 bases separating them. The CDR3 spans 16 residues. The CDR3 bases are TGTGCCAGTAGTATCTTTCCAGGGAACCCCAATCAGCCCCAGCATTTT. It encodes CASSIFPGNPNQPQHF.

This clonotype was counted at least ten times. This chain links TRBV7-3 with TRBJ2-1; the D is unclear. Trimming removed 5 bases from V and 5 bases from J, with 10 bases in between. The germline V gene encodes CDR1 SGHTA and CDR2 FQGTGA. The CDR3 consists of 13 residues. The CDR3 DNA sequence: TGTGCCAGCAGCACGCCACAGAACAATGAGCAGTTCTTC. It translates to CASSTPQNNEQFF.

This clonotype was picked up many times. The chain has TRBV11-2 and TRBJ1-1, with 7 bases aligning to TRBD1. V gave up 2 bases and J gave up 0 bases; unmatched junction bases: 12. CDR1 SGHAT and CDR2 FQNNGV come from the germline V gene. This CDR3 has 18 residues. The CDR3: CASSLRPFGDSLNTEAFF. The CDR3 DNA sequence: TGTGCCAGCAGCTTACGTCCATTTGGGGACAGCCTGAACACTGAAGCTTTCTTT.

At least ten counts were recorded for this clonotype. The chain is built from TRBV4-1 and TRBJ2-1; 9 bases map to TRBD2. The CDR3 is made up of 16 amino acids. The trim removed 1 base at V and 3 bases at J, leaving 4 bases unmatched. The germline gives CDR1 MGHRA, CDR2 YSYEKL. The CDR3 sequence is CASSQVTAGGYNEQFF. CDR3 in DNA: TGCGCCAGCAGCCAAGTTACAGCGGGGGGCTACAATGAGCAGTTCTTC.

This clonotype was detected ten times or more. The chain recombines TRBV6-1 with TRBJ1-5; D gene ambiguous. The length of the CDR3 is 13 residues. Germline V gene data show CDR1 as MNHNS and CDR2 as SASEGT. Trimming stripped 10 bases from V and 7 bases from J, with 17 bases between. CDR3 amino acids: CATSPGISQPQHF. The CDR3 DNA sequence: TGTGCCACCTCCCCCGGGATCAGCCAGCCCCAGCATTTT.

This clonotype was detected many times. CDR3 residues: CSAPNTSTDTQYF. The CDR3 nucleotides read TGCAGTGCCCCGAATACTAGCACAGATACGCAGTATTTT. V usage is TRBV20-1 and J usage is TRBJ2-3, with D hard to call. The CDR3 spans 13 residues. The V and J ends lost 6 bases and 0 bases respectively, with 10 bases between them. Germline-derived CDR1 and CDR2 are DFQATT and SNEGSKA (reference sequence).

Concerning this clonotype: This may come from a read error, since a much larger clone is one base off. The rearrangement uses TRBV18 and TRBJ2-3; possibly TRBD1 for D (6 bases). The length of the CDR3 is 14 residues. CDR1 and CDR2 (germline): KGHSH, LQKENI. CDR3 protein: CAGSGVAGTDTQYF. CDR3 DNA sequence: TGTGCCGGCTCAGGGGTAGCCGGCACAGATACGCAGTATTTT.

This clonotype was observed at least ten times. This chain joins TRBV6-4 and TRBJ1-2, with 7 nucleotides matching TRBD1. The CDR3 contains 14 residues. V trimming: 3 bases; J trimming: 6 bases; junction bases outside the gene matches: 7. CDR1 is MRHNA and CDR2 is SNTAGT in the germline V gene. In DNA, the CDR3 is TGTGCCAGCAGTGAAGTAGGAGGGGGCAATGGCTACACCTTC. This encodes CASSEVGGGNGYTF.

The CDR3 loop reads CSARFAGGPPEAFF. CDR3 nucleotide sequence: TGCAGTGCTAGATTTGCGGGGGGCCCTCCTGAAGCTTTCTTT. The J gene is TRBJ1-1, the V gene TRBV20-1; possibly TRBD1 for D (6 bases). Germline V gene sequence: CDR1 DFQATT, CDR2 SNEGSKA (reference sequence). Deletions cut 2 bases from V and 6 bases from J, with 16 bases between. The CDR3 is made up of 14 amino acids.

The rearrangement links TRBV6-5 to TRBJ2-2; 8 nucleotides align to TRBD1. Per the germline V gene, CDR1 is MNHEY and CDR2 is SVGAGI. V trimming: 1 base; J trimming: 4 bases; junction bases outside the gene matches: 8. CDR3 size: 17 residues. The CDR3 bases are TGTGCCAGCAGTTACTTCGACAGGGGCTATCCCACCGGGGAGCTGTTTTTT. Residues: CASSYFDRGYPTGELFF.

In this sample, this clonotype turned up many times. The rearrangement uses TRBV11-3 and TRBJ2-5; 7 bases are shared with TRBD2. After removal of 4 bases from V and 1 base from J, the junction contained 6 bases not matched to a gene. The CDR3 has 15 amino acids. Looked up from germline, CDR1 is SGHNT and CDR2 is YENEEA. The DNA for the CDR3 is TGTGCCAGCAGCTCCGCAGCGGGGAGCCAAGAGACCCAGTACTTC. This codes for CASSSAAGSQETQYF.

This clonotype occurred many times. The gene calls are TRBV6-5 and TRBJ2-1, with 10 bases matching TRBD2. CDR3 size: 15 residues. Germline CDR1 is MNHEY and CDR2 is SVGAGI. V gave up 2 bases and J gave up 4 bases; unmatched junction bases: 2. CDR3 in amino acids: CASSYGLAEYNEQFF. CDR3 DNA sequence: TGTGCCAGCAGTTACGGACTAGCGGAGTACAATGAGCAGTTCTTC.

Points on this clonotype: This may stem from a read error, because a much larger clone lies one nucleotide away. The rearrangement links TRBV14 to TRBJ2-7; D call uncertain. Germline V gene sequence: CDR1 SGHDN, CDR2 FVKESK. This CDR3 has 12 amino acids. This chain's CDR3 is CASSQWANEQHF. The DNA of the CDR3 is TGTGCCAGCAGCCAATGGGCAAACGAGCAGCACTTC.

This clonotype was picked up many times. The chain is built from TRBV6-5 and TRBJ2-1, with D tentatively TRBD2 (5 bases). Trimming shortened V by 0 bases and J by 6 bases, and 15 bases separated the two germline ends. CDR1 and CDR2 (germline): MNHEY, SVGAGI. The CDR3 spans 16 residues. CDR3 nucleotide sequence: TGTGCCAGCAGTTACTCGAGTTTATCCAGCGGCAATGAGCAGTTCTTC. Translated, it gives CASSYSSLSSGNEQFF.

This clonotype came up many times. This chain uses TRBV6-1 with TRBJ1-1; D is undetermined. This CDR3 spans 14 amino acids. The germline CDR1 and CDR2 sequences are MNHNS and SASEGT. Between the trimmed V and J ends, which lost 1 base and 6 bases, there was a span of 12 bases. CDR3: CASSEGRTIPEAFF. CDR3 sequence (DNA): TGTGCCAGCAGTGAAGGTAGGACGATCCCTGAAGCTTTCTTT.

CDR3 amino acids: CASSQTGTDTEAFF. CDR3 nucleotides: TGTGCCAGCAGCCAAACCGGGACAGACACTGAAGCTTTCTTT. V gene TRBV7-3 combines with J gene TRBJ1-1, with 7 bases matching TRBD1. CDR1 is SGHTA, CDR2 FQGTGA, per germline. This CDR3 spans 14 amino acids. V lost 5 bases, J lost 3 bases, and 6 bases stayed unmatched.

The chain is built from TRBV20-1 and TRBJ2-7; 8 nucleotides line up with TRBD1. The junction had 7 bases not matched to a gene; V was cut back by 0 bases and J by 3 bases. The germline V gene encodes CDR1 DFQATT and CDR2 SNEGSKA (reference sequence). The CDR3 totals 15 residues. CDR3: CSARDRAGGGYEQYF. CDR3 bases: TGCAGTGCTAGAGATCGGGCAGGGGGCGGCTACGAGCAGTACTTC.

This clonotype was seen many times. CDR3 loop: CASSLLGAWTEAFF. Written as DNA, the CDR3 is TGTGCCAGCAGCCTCCTCGGGGCTTGGACTGAAGCTTTCTTT. V usage is TRBV3-1 and J usage is TRBJ1-1, with a possible D match to TRBD1 (5 bases). The CDR3 consists of 14 residues. In germline, CDR1 is LGHDT, CDR2 YNNKEL (reference sequence). The V end was cut by 4 bases, the J end by 5 bases, with 14 bases between.

This clonotype has just a few counts. The CDR3 DNA reads TGCGCCAGCAGCCAAGAGTGGGCGGGGGTCACCTACGAGCAGTACTTC. Translated: CASSQEWAGVTYEQYF. The V call is TRBV4-1, the J call TRBJ2-7, with 7 bases that match TRBD2. The CDR3 is 16 residues long. J was trimmed by 2 bases and V by 0 bases; bases with no gene match: 7. The germline V gene has CDR1 MGHRA and CDR2 YSYEKL.